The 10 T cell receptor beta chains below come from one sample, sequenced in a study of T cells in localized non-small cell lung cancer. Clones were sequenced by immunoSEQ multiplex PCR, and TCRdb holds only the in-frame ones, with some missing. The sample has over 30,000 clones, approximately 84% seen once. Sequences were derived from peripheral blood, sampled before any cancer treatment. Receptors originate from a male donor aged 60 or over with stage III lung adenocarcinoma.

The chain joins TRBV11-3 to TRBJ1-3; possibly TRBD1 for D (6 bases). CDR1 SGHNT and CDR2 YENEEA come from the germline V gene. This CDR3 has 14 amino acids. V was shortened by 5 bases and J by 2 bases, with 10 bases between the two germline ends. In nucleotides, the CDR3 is TGTGCCAGCAGCCGGGGGACACCTGGAAACACCATATATTTT. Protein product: CASSRGTPGNTIYF.

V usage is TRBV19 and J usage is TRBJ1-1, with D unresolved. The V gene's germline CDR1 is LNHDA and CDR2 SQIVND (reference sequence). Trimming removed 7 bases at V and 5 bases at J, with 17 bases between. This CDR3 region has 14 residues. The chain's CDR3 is CASTRELGRTEAFF. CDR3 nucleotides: TGTGCCAGTACTCGGGAGTTGGGTCGGACTGAAGCTTTCTTT.

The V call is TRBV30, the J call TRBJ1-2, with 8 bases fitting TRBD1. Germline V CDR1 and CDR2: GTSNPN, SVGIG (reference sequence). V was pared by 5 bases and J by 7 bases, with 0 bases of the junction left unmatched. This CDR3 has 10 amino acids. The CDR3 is CAWDRGGYTF. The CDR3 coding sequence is TGTGCCTGGGACAGGGGTGGCTACACCTTC.

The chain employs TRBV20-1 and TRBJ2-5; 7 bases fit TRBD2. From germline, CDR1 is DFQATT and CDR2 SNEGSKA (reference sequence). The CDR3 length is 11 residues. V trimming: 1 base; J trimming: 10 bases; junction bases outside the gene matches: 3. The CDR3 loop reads CSARGEGFQYF. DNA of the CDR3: TGCAGTGCTAGAGGGGAGGGGTTCCAGTACTTC.

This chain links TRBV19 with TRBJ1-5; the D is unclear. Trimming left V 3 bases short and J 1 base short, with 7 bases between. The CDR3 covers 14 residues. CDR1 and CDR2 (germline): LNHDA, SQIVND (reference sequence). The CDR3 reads CASSIGGSNQPQHF. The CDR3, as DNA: TGTGCCAGTAGTATTGGCGGGAGCAATCAGCCCCAGCATTTT.

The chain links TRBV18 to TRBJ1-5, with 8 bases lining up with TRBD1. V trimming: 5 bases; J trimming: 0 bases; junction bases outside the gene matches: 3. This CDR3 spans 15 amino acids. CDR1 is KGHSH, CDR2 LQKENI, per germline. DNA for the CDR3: TGTGCCAGCTCAAACGGACAGGGTAGCAATCAGCCCCAGCATTTT. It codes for CASSNGQGSNQPQHF.

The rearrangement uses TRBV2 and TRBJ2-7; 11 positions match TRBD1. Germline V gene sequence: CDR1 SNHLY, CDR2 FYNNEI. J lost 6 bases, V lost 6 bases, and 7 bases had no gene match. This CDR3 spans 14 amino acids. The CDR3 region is CASSPRTGGGEQYF. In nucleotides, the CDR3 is TGTGCCAGCAGCCCTAGGACAGGGGGCGGCGAGCAGTACTTC. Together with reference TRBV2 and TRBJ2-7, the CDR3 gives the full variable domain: EPEVTQTPSHQVTQMGQEVILRCVPISNHLYFYWYRQILGQKVEFLVSFYNNEISEKSEIFDDQFSVERPDGSNFTLKIRSTKLEDSAMYFCASSPRTGGGEQYFGPGTRLTVT.

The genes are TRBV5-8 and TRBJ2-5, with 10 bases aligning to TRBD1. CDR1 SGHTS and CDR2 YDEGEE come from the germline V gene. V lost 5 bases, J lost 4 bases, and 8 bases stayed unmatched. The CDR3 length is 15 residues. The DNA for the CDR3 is TGTGCCAGCAGTTCCCGGACAGGGGGTGTAGAGACCCAGTACTTC. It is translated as CASSSRTGGVETQYF.

This CDR3 is CATSKTPGDNNSPLHF. DNA for the CDR3: TGTGCCACCAGCAAGACCCCAGGGGACAATAATTCACCCCTCCACTTT. The V call is TRBV15, the J call TRBJ1-6, with D perhaps TRBD1 (6 bases). The V end was cut by 4 bases, the J end by 5 bases, with 15 bases between. The length of the CDR3 is 16 residues. The germline gives CDR1 LNHNV, CDR2 YYDKDF (reference sequence).

The CDR3 protein is CASRPTGNYQPQHF. CDR3 DNA sequence: TGTGCCAGCAGACCAACAGGGAACTATCAGCCCCAGCATTTT. The gene calls are TRBV6-1 and TRBJ1-5, with TRBD1 as a possible D gene (6 bases). CDR1 and CDR2 (germline): MNHNS, SASEGT. The CDR3 covers 14 residues. Trimming shortened V by 6 bases and J by 5 bases, and 14 bases separated the two germline ends.